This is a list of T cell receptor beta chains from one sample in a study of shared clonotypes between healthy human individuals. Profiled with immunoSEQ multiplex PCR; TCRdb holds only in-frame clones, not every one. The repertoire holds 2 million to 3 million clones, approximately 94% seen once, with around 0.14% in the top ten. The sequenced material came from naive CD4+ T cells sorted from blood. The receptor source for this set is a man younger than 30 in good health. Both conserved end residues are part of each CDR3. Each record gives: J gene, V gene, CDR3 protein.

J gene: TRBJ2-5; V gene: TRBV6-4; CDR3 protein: CASSDSRSEGWGQETQYF
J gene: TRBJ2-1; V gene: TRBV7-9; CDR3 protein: CASSLTGGPYNEQFF
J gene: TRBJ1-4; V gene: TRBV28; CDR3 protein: CASNSKQGAGEKLFF
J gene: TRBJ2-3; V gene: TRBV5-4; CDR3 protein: CASSWGGTSSPDTQYF
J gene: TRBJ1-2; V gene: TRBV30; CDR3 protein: CAWSSQVYGYTF
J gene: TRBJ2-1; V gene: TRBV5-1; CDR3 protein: CASLTGGAGNNEQFF
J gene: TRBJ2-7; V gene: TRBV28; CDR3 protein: CASSLWPQNHEQYF
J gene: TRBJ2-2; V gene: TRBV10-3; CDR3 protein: CAISGRHTGELFF
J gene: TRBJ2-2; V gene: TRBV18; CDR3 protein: CASLGQGNTGELFF
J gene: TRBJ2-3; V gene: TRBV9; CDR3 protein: CASSPGGGVGGFDTQYF
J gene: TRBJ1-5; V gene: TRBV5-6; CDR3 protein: CASSLARGRSNQPQHF
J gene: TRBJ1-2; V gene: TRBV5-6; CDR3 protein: CASSLSPDRGLYGYTF
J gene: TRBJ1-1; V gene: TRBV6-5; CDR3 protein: CASSYSGVMNTEAFF
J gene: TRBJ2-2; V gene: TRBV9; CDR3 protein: CASSYSRQGSTGELFF
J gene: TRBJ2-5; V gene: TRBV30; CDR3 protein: CAWSGGLQETQYF
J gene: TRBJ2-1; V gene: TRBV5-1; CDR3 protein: CASTDPGQGYNEQFF
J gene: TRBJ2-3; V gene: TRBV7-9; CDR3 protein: CASSLIGGGARDTQYF
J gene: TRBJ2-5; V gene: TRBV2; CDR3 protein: CASSASGRYQETQYF
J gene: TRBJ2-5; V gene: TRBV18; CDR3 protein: CASSPKGGLGKETQYF
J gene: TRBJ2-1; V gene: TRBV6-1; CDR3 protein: CASRLAGGSEQFF
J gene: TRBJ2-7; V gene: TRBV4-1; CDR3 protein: CASSQVWTGADEQYF
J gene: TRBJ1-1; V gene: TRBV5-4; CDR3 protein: CASSPPGVGTEAFF
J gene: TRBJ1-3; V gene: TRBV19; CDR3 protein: CASSTWGSTGNTIYF
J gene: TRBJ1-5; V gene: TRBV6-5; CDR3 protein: CASSWRRNQPQHF
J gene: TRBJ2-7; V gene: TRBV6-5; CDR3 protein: CASTSTGSYEQYF
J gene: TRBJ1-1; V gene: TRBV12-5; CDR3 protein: CASGLLVTGGIFRNTEAFF
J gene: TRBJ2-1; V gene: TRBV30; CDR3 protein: CAWDSYSYNEQFF
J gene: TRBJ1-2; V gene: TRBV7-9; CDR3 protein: CASSLAQNYGYTF
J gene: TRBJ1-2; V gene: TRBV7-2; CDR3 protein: CASSLSGVRTPRSYGYTF
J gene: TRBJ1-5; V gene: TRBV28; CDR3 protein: CAVIRSGTQPQHF
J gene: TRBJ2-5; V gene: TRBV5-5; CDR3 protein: CASSLGVQETQYF
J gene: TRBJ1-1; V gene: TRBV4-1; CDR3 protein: CASSQGVGRYTEAFF
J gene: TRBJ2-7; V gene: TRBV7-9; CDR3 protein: CASSLVSGAVHHEQYF
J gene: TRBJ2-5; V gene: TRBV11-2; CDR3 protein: CAGSSLRETQYF
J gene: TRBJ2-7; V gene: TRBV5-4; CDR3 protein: CASSPDRVGEQYF
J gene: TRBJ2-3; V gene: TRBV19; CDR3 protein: CARGEAGVPDTQYF
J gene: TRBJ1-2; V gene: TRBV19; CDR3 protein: CASSDRTGNNYGYTF
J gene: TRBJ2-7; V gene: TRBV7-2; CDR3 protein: CASSFVSWGGSYEQYF
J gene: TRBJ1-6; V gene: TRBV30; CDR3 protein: CAWSELGRDNSPLHF
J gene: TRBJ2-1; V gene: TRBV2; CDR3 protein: CASSYSTINEQFF
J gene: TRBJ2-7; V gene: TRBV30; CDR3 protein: CAWSTPGKGEDEQYF
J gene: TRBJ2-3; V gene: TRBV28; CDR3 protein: CASSPGTLIGGDTQYF
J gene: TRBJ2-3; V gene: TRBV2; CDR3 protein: CASGGTSSTDTQYF
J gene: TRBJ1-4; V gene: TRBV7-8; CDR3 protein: CASSLKGATRSAEKLFF
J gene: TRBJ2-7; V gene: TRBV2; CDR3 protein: CASIRDRDAYEQYF
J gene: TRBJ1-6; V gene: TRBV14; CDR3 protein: CASSQDVKGGFYNSPLHF
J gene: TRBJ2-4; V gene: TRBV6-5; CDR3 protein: CASSRGESKNIQYF
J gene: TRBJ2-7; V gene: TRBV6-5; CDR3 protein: CASSISRGGHEQYF
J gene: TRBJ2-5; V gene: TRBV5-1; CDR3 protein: CASSVLGGPQETQYF
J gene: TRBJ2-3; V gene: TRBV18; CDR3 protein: CASSVITGGVDTQYF
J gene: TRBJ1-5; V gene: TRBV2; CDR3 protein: CASKSIGEPNQPQHF
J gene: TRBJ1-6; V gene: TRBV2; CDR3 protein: CASSPGGFNSPLHF
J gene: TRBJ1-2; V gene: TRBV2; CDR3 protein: CASSEGLGAGYTF
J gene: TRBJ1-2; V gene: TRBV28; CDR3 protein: CASSPGFYGYTF
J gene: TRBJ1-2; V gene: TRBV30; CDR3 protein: CAWADRNYGYTF
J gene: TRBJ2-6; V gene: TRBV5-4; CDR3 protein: CASSRGDLSGANVLTF